This is a list of T cell receptor beta chains from one sample in a study of blood T cell repertoires in COVID-19. Produced via immunoSEQ multiplex PCR; TCRdb's table is partial and in-frame only. The data contain over 200,000 clones, around 87% of them singletons. The sequenced sample consisted of peripheral blood. The receptors were gathered from a man between 60 and 75 years old who had recovered from COVID-19. CDR3s include the opening cysteine and the closing phenylalanine or tryptophan. Each record gives: V gene, CDR3 protein.

>TRBV3-1/TRBV3-2
CASSPTRGTQETQYF
>TRBV27
CASSSLREGETQYF
>TRBV19
CASRRGTSATLLGSDTQYF
>TRBV24-1
CATSDFGQGGEKLFF
>TRBV27
CASSHAGGDTQYF
>TRBV5-1
CASSLDGGDTGELFF
>TRBV6-6
CASNFGTGPYEQYF
>TRBV5-1
CASSLHLNTEAFF
>TRBV9
CASSARGPGVETQYF
>TRBV5-1
CASSFRPTGNDEQFF
>TRBV7-9
CASSGTESSYNSPLHF
>TRBV28
CASSLWGSGGLANYGYTF
>TRBV5-1
CASSLATGNYGYTF
>TRBV7-2
CASSGVTGNTIYF
>TRBV9
CASSADSLNEKLFF
>TRBV5-8
CASSFGDNEPQHF
>TRBV3-1/TRBV3-2
CASSQYDINHSGRTDEQYF
>TRBV19
CASSMLGQGSYEQYF
>TRBV30
CAWGGQGNQPQHF
>TRBV30
CAWKFGGGNYGYTF
>TRBV12-5
CASGLGRDSVKNIQYF
>TRBV9
CASSVGQGPNYEQYF
>TRBV5-5
CASSLGGDHKAEKLFF
>TRBV5-4
CASSFSSHTEAFF
>TRBV19
CASSIDYRAAGNQPQHF
>TRBV7-2
CASNMGHLTNTEAFF
>TRBV6-1
CASSEFGQGAYEQYF
>TRBV6-1
CASGVGQGIGANVLTF
>TRBV6-5
CASSYVGQGTDTQYF